The 14 T cell receptor beta chains below were found in one sample sequenced in a study of T cell changes during pregnancy in multiple sclerosis. Here immunoSEQ multiplex PCR was the method, and the copy in TCRdb shows in-frame clones only, minus some. Here the sample spans roughly 100,000 clones, roughly 92% being singletons. The specimen comprised peripheral blood, sampled after pregnancy. The receptors stem from a female donor with multiple sclerosis, enrolled in a pregnancy study.

This chain joins TRBV27 and TRBJ1-3, with unresolved D. Germline V lookup: CDR1 MNHEY, CDR2 SMNVEV (reference sequence). The CDR3 has 15 residues. The V end was cut by 3 bases, the J end by 4 bases, with 13 bases between. The chain's CDR3 is CASSLRGLRGNTIYF. Here the CDR3 DNA reads TGTGCCAGCAGTTTGAGAGGTTTGCGGGGAAACACCATATATTTT.

This clone appeared a single time. The genes are TRBV5-4 and TRBJ2-1, with a possible D match to TRBD1 (6 bases). Trimming shortened V by 0 bases and J by 7 bases, and 11 bases separated the two germline ends. CDR1 SGHNT and CDR2 YYREEE come from the germline V gene (reference sequence). This CDR3 region has 14 residues. CDR3 nucleotides: TGTGCCAGCAGCTTGGCTGGGGGCCTGAATGAGCAGTTCTTC. Translation gives CASSLAGGLNEQFF.

In its sample, this clone was seen once. This chain links TRBV29-1 with TRBJ2-6, with a possible D match to TRBD2 (5 bases). Deletions cut 0 bases from V and 0 bases from J, with 12 bases between. CDR1 and CDR2 from the germline V gene are SQVTM and ANQGSEA. This CDR3 has 17 residues. In DNA form, the CDR3 reads TGCAGCGTTGAAGAGGAGGCCTCCCCCTCTGGGGCCAACGTCCTGACTTTC. Translated, it gives CSVEEEASPSGANVLTF.

V gene TRBV18 combines with J gene TRBJ1-5; the D gene is possibly TRBD1 (6 bases). This CDR3 comprises 15 residues. Germline V gene sequence: CDR1 KGHSH, CDR2 LQKENI. V was cut by 3 bases and J by 4 bases, with 13 bases left in between. CDR3 sequence (DNA): TGTGCCAGCTCACCCGGACAGAGCGCTAATCAGCCCCAGCATTTT. This sequence encodes CASSPGQSANQPQHF.

The V gene is TRBV27, the J gene TRBJ2-7; 12 bases agree with TRBD2. Trimming removed 5 bases from V and 4 bases from J; junction bases left unmatched: 6. The germline CDR1 and CDR2 sequences are MNHEY and SMNVEV (reference sequence). The CDR3 is made up of 15 amino acids. This CDR3 reads CASSMTSGSGYEQYF. For the CDR3, the DNA is TGTGCCAGCAGTATGACTAGCGGGAGCGGGTACGAGCAGTACTTC.

The CDR3 DNA sequence: TGCGCCAGCAGTTCCGTCACGTTCTCCGCGCTTGGCTACAATGAGCAGTTCTTC. It specifies CASSSVTFSALGYNEQFF. V usage is TRBV5-1 and J usage is TRBJ2-1; D not resolved. V was clipped by 5 bases and J by 3 bases, with 24 bases between them. In germline, CDR1 is SGHRS, CDR2 YFSETQ. This CDR3 comprises 18 residues.

The chain is built from TRBV5-3 and TRBJ2-7; 10 nucleotides line up with TRBD2. TRBV5-3 qualifies as an ORF whose function is uncertain. V lost 0 bases and J lost 1; bases outside the gene matches: 7. The CDR3 is 17 amino acids. The CDR3 region is CARSLGPSGGPSYEQYF. The DNA of the CDR3 is TGTGCCAGAAGCTTGGGACCTAGCGGGGGCCCATCCTACGAGCAGTACTTC.

V and J are TRBV5-1 and TRBJ1-4; the D gene is possibly TRBD1 (6 bases). The CDR3 spans 15 residues. CDR1 is SGHRS, CDR2 YFSETQ, per germline. Trimming cost V 3 bases and J 8 bases, with 17 bases left between them. CDR3 nucleotide sequence: TGCGCCAGCAGCTCTCCCGGGACAAAGGGGGAAAAACTGTTTTTT. Its translation is CASSSPGTKGEKLFF.

The J gene is TRBJ2-5, the V gene TRBV27; 7 bases align to TRBD2. There are 19 residues in the CDR3. Germline CDR1 reads MNHEY; CDR2 reads SMNVEV (reference sequence). Trimming took 2 bases from V and 4 from J; bases not matched to a gene: 19. CDR3 DNA sequence: TGTGCCAGCAGTTTAAGGTTCCCTTCTGGGGGGGACTTTTTAGAGACCCAGTACTTC. Translation: CASSLRFPSGGDFLETQYF.

V gene TRBV15 combines with J gene TRBJ1-2; 9 nucleotides line up with TRBD1. This CDR3 contains 15 residues. Germline loops: CDR1 LNHNV, CDR2 YYDKDF (reference sequence). The J segment lost 6 bases and the V segment lost 5 bases, leaving 10 bases of the junction unmatched. The CDR3 loop is CATSGSGTGLDGYTF. The CDR3, as DNA: TGTGCCACCAGCGGTTCCGGGACAGGGTTGGATGGCTACACCTTC.

The rearrangement joins TRBV29-1 to TRBJ1-2, with 10 bases that match TRBD1. Looked up from germline, CDR1 is SQVTM and CDR2 is ANQGSEA. The ends lost 5 bases at V and 5 bases at J; junction bases unmatched: 8. The CDR3 is 14 residues long. CDR3 loop: CSVSNPGQGYGYTF. In DNA, the CDR3 is TGCAGCGTTTCCAATCCGGGACAGGGGTATGGCTACACCTTC.

The chain links TRBV6-1 to TRBJ1-1, with TRBD1 as a possible D gene (5 bases). Germline V gene lookup returns CDR1 MNHNS and CDR2 SASEGT. Trimming took off 5 bases at V and 1 base at J, with 8 bases between the two ends. The CDR3 is made up of 13 amino acids. CDR3 coding DNA: TGTGCCAGCAGTATAACAGGGAACACTGAAGCTTTCTTT. Protein sequence: CASSITGNTEAFF.

This chain uses TRBV19 with TRBJ2-1; a possible D gene is TRBD2 (5 bases). Per the germline V gene, CDR1 is LNHDA and CDR2 is SQIVND (reference sequence). V was pared by 6 bases and J by 0 bases, with 15 bases between. CDR3 length: 16 amino acids. The CDR3 sequence: CASRRTRYSSYNEQFF. The CDR3 DNA is TGTGCCAGTAGGAGGACTCGATATAGCTCCTACAATGAGCAGTTCTTC. Drawing the rest from reference TRBV19 and TRBJ2-1, the complete variable domain is DGGITQSPKYLFRKEGQNVTLSCEQNLNHDAMYWYRQDPGQGLRLIYYSQIVNDFQKGDIAEGYSVSREKKESFPLTVTSAQKNPTAFYLCASRRTRYSSYNEQFFGPGTRLTVL.

The J gene is TRBJ1-5, the V gene TRBV9, with a tentative D call TRBD1 (6 bases). This CDR3 spans 14 amino acids. Germline V gene lookup returns CDR1 SGDLS and CDR2 YYNGEE. Trimming pared 0 bases from V and 9 bases from J, leaving 13 bases between. In DNA, the CDR3 is TGTGCCAGCAGCGTAGCACAAATAGGGGGGCCCCAGCATTTT. It encodes CASSVAQIGGPQHF.